These 15 T cell receptor beta chains were sequenced from one sample in a study of cytomegalovirus exposure and HLA in healthy donors. Use of 60 Vbeta and 13 Jbeta primers characterized the PCR. TCRdb's copy holds only in-frame clones and misses some; the assay was immunoSEQ multiplex PCR. The table shows around 96,000 clones, with about 80% occurring only once. Sequencing input: PBMCs. Receptor source: a man aged 25 to 40 in good health and CMV-seropositive.

This chain connects TRBV9 to TRBJ2-1; tentatively, D is TRBD2 (6 bases). With 0 bases removed from V and 4 bases from J, the gap between germline ends came to 23 bases. CDR1 SGDLS and CDR2 YYNGEE come from the germline V gene. This CDR3 has 19 residues. The CDR3 loop is CASSVATSGDLGAYNEQFF. Here the CDR3 DNA reads TGTGCCAGCAGCGTAGCTACATCGGGGGACCTCGGGGCGTACAATGAGCAGTTCTTC.

The chain is built from TRBV7-9 and TRBJ2-5; 7 bases fit TRBD1. V dropped 4 bases and J dropped 6; count of bases not matched to a gene: 8. The CDR3 runs to 14 residues. Germline CDR1 reads SEHNR; CDR2 reads FQNEAQ (reference sequence). CDR3 sequence reads: CASSSAGGTKTQYF. The DNA for the CDR3 is TGTGCCAGCAGCTCGGCAGGGGGTACAAAGACCCAGTACTTC.

There are a few counts of this clone. J is TRBJ1-4 and V is TRBV6-5; TRBD1 agrees at 8 bases. The V and J ends lost 2 bases and 7 bases, in that order; junction bases with no gene match: 9. CDR3 size: 16 residues. CDR1 and CDR2 from the germline V gene are MNHEY and SVGAGI. The CDR3 DNA sequence: TGTGCCAGCAGTTACCTCGGACAGGGTCAGTCTGAAAAACTGTTTTTT. Its translation is CASSYLGQGQSEKLFF.

This chain connects TRBV19 to TRBJ1-6, with 8 bases fitting TRBD1. The CDR3 covers 16 residues. J was trimmed by 2 bases and V by 7 bases; bases with no gene match: 7. Germline CDR1 reads LNHDA; CDR2 reads SQIVND (reference sequence). CDR3 loop: CASKQQGVTYNSPLHF. In DNA, the CDR3 is TGTGCCAGTAAACAACAGGGGGTAACCTATAATTCACCCCTCCACTTT.

This clone was seen a few times. V is TRBV21-1 and J is TRBJ2-7; the DNA was not compared with TRBD2, the D call given in the table. TRBV21-1 is classified as a pseudogene. The CDR3 has 15 residues. The CDR3 DNA follows: TGTGCCAGCCCCATGCGGGAGGTCGGCACTTACGAGCAGTACTTC. Encoded protein: CASPMREVGTYEQYF.

This rearrangement joins TRBV5-4 to TRBJ1-1; D perhaps matches TRBD1 (6 bases). CDR1 SGHNT and CDR2 YYREEE come from the germline V gene (reference sequence). Trimming removed 4 bases at V and 4 bases at J, with 20 bases between. The CDR3 extends over 16 amino acids. This CDR3 is CASSPRLGASGTEAFF. Here the CDR3 DNA reads TGTGCCAGCAGCCCCCGCTTGGGGGCTAGTGGCACTGAAGCTTTCTTT.

This sequence joins TRBV18 and TRBJ2-7; maybe TRBD2 (6 bases). Germline V CDR1 and CDR2: KGHSH, LQKENI. With 4 bases removed from V and 3 bases from J, the gap between germline ends came to 13 bases. The CDR3 spans 14 residues. CDR3 loop: CASSLYGEDYEQYF. CDR3 DNA: TGTGCCAGCTCACTTTACGGGGAGGACTACGAGCAGTACTTC.

The genes are TRBV23-1 and TRBJ2-2; no clear D. TRBV23-1 is reported as an ORF; its role is uncertain. This CDR3 spans 13 amino acids. Trimming left V 11 bases short and J 0 bases short, with 10 bases between. The CDR3 coding sequence is TGCGCCGTCGGGTCAACGAACACCGGGGAGCTGTTTTTT. This codes for CAVGSTNTGELFF.

This clone has a handful of counts. This chain connects TRBV9 to TRBJ2-7; D is possibly TRBD1 (6 bases). Per the germline V gene, CDR1 is SGDLS and CDR2 is YYNGEE. V was cut by 4 bases and J by 2 bases, with 19 bases left in between. The CDR3 is 16 residues long. The DNA of the CDR3 is TGTGCCAGCAGCCCTAGAAAACAGGGTTGTCCCTACGAGCAGTACTTC. It codes for CASSPRKQGCPYEQYF.

The chain has TRBV5-4 and TRBJ2-3, with 10 bases aligning to TRBD2. The germline V gene encodes CDR1 SGHNT and CDR2 YYREEE (reference sequence). V lost 5 bases and J lost 8; bases outside the gene matches: 14. The CDR3 is 16 residues long. The CDR3 DNA is TGTGCCAGCAGAAAGCAGAGCGGGGGGGAGGGGGGTACGCAGTATTTT. Residues: CASRKQSGGEGGTQYF.

This chain connects TRBV7-9 to TRBJ1-3, with TRBD1 as a possible D gene (5 bases). Germline CDR1 SEHNR, CDR2 FQNEAQ (reference sequence). V was cut by 4 bases and J by 4 bases, with 20 bases left in between. The CDR3 sequence is 17 residues long. The CDR3 spells CASSSPDAGVPGNTIYF. CDR3 bases: TGTGCCAGCAGCTCCCCCGACGCGGGGGTCCCGGGAAACACCATATATTTT.

This chain's CDR3 is CASSLGTGRVQPQHF. In DNA, the CDR3 is TGTGCCAGCAGCCTGGGGACAGGGAGGGTTCAGCCCCAGCATTTT. The chain links TRBV5-6 to TRBJ1-5; TRBD1 aligns across 9 bases. Germline assignment: CDR1 SGHDT and CDR2 YYEEEE. The CDR3 spans 15 residues. V was pared by 4 bases and J by 6 bases, with 8 bases of the junction left unmatched. Combining the CDR3 with reference TRBV5-6 and TRBJ1-5 gives the whole variable domain DAGVTQSPTHLIKTRGQQVTLRCSPKSGHDTVSWYQQALGQGPQFIFQYYEEEERQRGNFPDRFSGHQFPNYSSELNVNALLLGDSALYLCASSLGTGRVQPQHFGDGTRLSIL.

This clone was counted a single time. The gene calls are TRBV27 and TRBJ2-7; D ambiguous. The CDR3 has 9 amino acids. From germline, CDR1 is MNHEY and CDR2 SMNVEV (reference sequence). The V end lost 6 bases, the J end lost 7 bases, and 4 bases lay between the germline ends. The CDR3 spells CASRREQYF. The CDR3 coding sequence is TGTGCCAGCAGGAGAGAGCAGTACTTC.

The count of this clone is one. The J gene is TRBJ2-5, the V gene TRBV11-3; D is perhaps TRBD2 (5 bases). This CDR3 is built from 13 residues. The germline V gene encodes CDR1 SGHNT and CDR2 YENEEA. The V gene lost 2 bases and the J gene lost 2 bases, with 6 bases spanning the gap. Written as DNA, the CDR3 is TGTGCCAGCAGCTTACGGGGACAAGAGACCCAGTACTTC. Amino acid sequence: CASSLRGQETQYF. Based on the CDR3 plus reference TRBV11-3 and TRBJ2-5, the full variable domain is EAGVVQSPRYKIIEKKQPVAFWCNPISGHNTLYWYLQNLGQGPELLIRYENEEAVDDSQLPKDRFSAERLKGVDSTLKIQPAELGDSAVYLCASSLRGQETQYFGPGTRLLVL.

The J gene is TRBJ2-5, the V gene TRBV2; TRBD2 matches at 10 bases. Germline CDR1 is SNHLY and CDR2 is FYNNEI. Trimming cost V 5 bases and J 2 bases; bases outside gene matches: 2. The CDR3 has 14 amino acids. The CDR3 is CASSWTSGQETQYF. The CDR3, as DNA: TGTGCCAGCAGTTGGACTAGCGGACAAGAGACCCAGTACTTC.